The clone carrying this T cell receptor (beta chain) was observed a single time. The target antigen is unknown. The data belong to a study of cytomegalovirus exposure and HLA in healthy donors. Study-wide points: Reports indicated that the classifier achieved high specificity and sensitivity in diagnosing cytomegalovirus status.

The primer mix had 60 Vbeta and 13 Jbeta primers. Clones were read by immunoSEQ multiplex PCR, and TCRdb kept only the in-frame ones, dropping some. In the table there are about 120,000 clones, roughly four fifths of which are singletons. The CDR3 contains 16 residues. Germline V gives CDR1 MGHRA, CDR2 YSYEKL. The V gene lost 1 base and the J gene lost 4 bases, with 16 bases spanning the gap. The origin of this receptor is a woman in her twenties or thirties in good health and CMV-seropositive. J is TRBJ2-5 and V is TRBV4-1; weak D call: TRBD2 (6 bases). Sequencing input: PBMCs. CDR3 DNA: TGCGCCAGCAGCCAAGGTCTAGCGCCCAGACCAGAGACCCAGTACTTC. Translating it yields CASSQGLAPRPETQYF.